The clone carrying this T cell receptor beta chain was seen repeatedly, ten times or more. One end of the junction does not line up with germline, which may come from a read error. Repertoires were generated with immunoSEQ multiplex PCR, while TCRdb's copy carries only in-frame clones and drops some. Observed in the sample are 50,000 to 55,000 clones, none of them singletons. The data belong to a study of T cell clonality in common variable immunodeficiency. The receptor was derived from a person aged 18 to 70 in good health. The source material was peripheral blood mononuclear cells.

The CDR3 bases that were read are TGCGCCAGCAGCCAAGATCGGTCTGATTCCTACGAG. It specifies CASSQDRSDSYE. The entire CDR3 reads CASSQDRSDSYEQYF. The chain is built from TRBV4-2 and TRBJ2-7; D remains unclear. The CDR3 is cut off 3 residues early in the read; its end comes from the germline J gene. There are 15 residues in the CDR3. Germline V gene sequence: CDR1 LGHNA, CDR2 YNFKEQ.